The present entry profiles one T cell receptor (beta chain) with its context. What it binds is unknown. This sample was taken from a study of cytomegalovirus exposure and HLA in healthy donors. Across the whole study: Caucasian-associated ancestry cluster membership applied to less than 85% of 300 to 450 genotyped donors.

The PCR employed 60 Vbeta primers together with 13 Jbeta primers. Clones were sequenced by immunoSEQ multiplex PCR, and TCRdb holds only the in-frame ones, with some missing. This sample contains tens of thousands of clones. Points from the study as a whole: Later, TCR association rates were found to vary by HLA locus, highest for DRB1 and lowest for HLA-C. Reportedly, a later analysis found an Asian-associated ancestry cluster had fewer N-insertions than the roughly 670-donor mean. It was taken for granted in presence/absence analyses that sequencing depth across donors was roughly uniform.

Trimming stripped 0 bases from V and 7 bases from J, with 10 bases between. CDR3 size: 14 residues. CDR1 is LGHNA and CDR2 is YNFKEQ in the germline V gene. The clonotype originates from a woman aged 40 to 50 in good health and CMV-seronegative. Sequenced sample: PBMCs. The chain links TRBV4-2 to TRBJ1-3, with TRBD1 as a possible D gene (5 bases). The CDR3 sequence: CASSQESGGNTIYF. CDR3 nucleotide sequence: TGTGCCAGCAGCCAAGAGAGTGGGGGGAACACCATATATTTT.